Presented here are 27 T cell receptor beta chains from one specimen sequenced in a study of blood T cell repertoires in COVID-19. Repertoires were generated with immunoSEQ multiplex PCR, while TCRdb's copy carries only in-frame clones and drops some. Among 120,000 to 150,000 clones listed, roughly 76% were seen once. The sample was peripheral blood. Every receptor here comes from a human donor with acute or convalescent COVID-19. The donor label of this sample is uncertain.

V gene TRBV4-1 combines with J gene TRBJ2-7; 11 bases map to TRBD1. The CDR3 contains 14 residues. Per germline, CDR1 MGHRA and CDR2 YSYEKL. The V segment lost 4 bases and the J segment 9 bases; nucleotides outside the gene matches: 8. In DNA form, the CDR3 reads TGCGCCAGCAGCCGGACAGGGGGCGAAGTCGGGCAGTACTTC. Protein: CASSRTGGEVGQYF.

The chain uses TRBV14 and TRBJ2-7; D is perhaps TRBD1 (5 bases). Trimming cost V 4 bases and J 3 bases, with 13 bases left between them. Germline V gene sequence: CDR1 SGHDN, CDR2 FVKESK. This CDR3 contains 14 residues. The CDR3 DNA sequence: TGTGCCAGCAGCCCTCTAGGACACCTCTACGAGCAGTACTTC. As protein: CASSPLGHLYEQYF.

The gene calls are TRBV2 and TRBJ1-5; D is unclear. Germline assignment: CDR1 SNHLY and CDR2 FYNNEI. V was trimmed by 0 bases and J by 3 bases, leaving 12 bases between them. The CDR3 extends over 16 amino acids. The CDR3: CASSEASHHFNQPQHF. The CDR3 DNA reads TGTGCCAGCAGTGAAGCGTCCCATCACTTCAATCAGCCCCAGCATTTT.

V is TRBV9 and J is TRBJ2-3; TRBD2 aligns across 12 bases. Per the germline V gene, CDR1 is SGDLS and CDR2 is YYNGEE. Germline trimming cut 3 bases from V and 5 bases from J; bases unmatched to any gene: 7. The CDR3 runs to 16 residues. CDR3 nucleotide sequence: TGTGCCAGCAGCGGTACTAGCGGGGGGCCGAGAGATACGCAGTATTTT. It encodes CASSGTSGGPRDTQYF.

Written as DNA, the CDR3 is TGCAGCGAAAAGGACAGCTATGGCTACACCTTC. Translation: CSEKDSYGYTF. This chain uses TRBV29-1 with TRBJ1-2; possibly TRBD1 for D (6 bases). The germline V and J ends were trimmed by 7 bases and 4 bases, with 10 bases remaining between them. The germline CDR1 and CDR2 sequences are SQVTM and ANQGSEA. The CDR3 is 11 amino acids.

The chain is built from TRBV19 and TRBJ1-6; D uncertain. CDR1 LNHDA and CDR2 SQIVND come from the germline V gene (reference sequence). V lost 6 bases and J lost 8, with 20 bases in between. This CDR3 is built from 16 residues. CDR3 amino acids: CASSRGARERYSPLHF. CDR3 bases: TGTGCCAGTAGCCGTGGAGCACGCGAGAGGTATTCACCCCTCCACTTT.

The gene calls are TRBV19 and TRBJ1-1, with 11 positions matching TRBD1. Trimming cost V 5 bases and J 4 bases; bases outside gene matches: 9. The CDR3 sequence is 16 residues long. Germline V gives CDR1 LNHDA, CDR2 SQIVND (reference sequence). This CDR3 is CASSLGHGTGGTEAFF. In DNA form, the CDR3 reads TGTGCCAGTAGTTTGGGGCACGGGACAGGGGGCACTGAAGCTTTCTTT.

The genes are TRBV6-6 and TRBJ2-4, with 9 bases lining up with TRBD1. The germline gives CDR1 MNHNY, CDR2 SVGAGI (reference sequence). The J segment lost 8 bases and the V segment lost 6 bases, leaving 5 bases of the junction unmatched. The CDR3 is made up of 13 amino acids. CDR3 region: CASRPDRGYIQYF. The DNA for the CDR3 is TGTGCCAGCAGACCTGACAGGGGGTACATTCAGTACTTC.

The chain recombines TRBV2 with TRBJ2-7; D is perhaps TRBD2 (6 bases). The germline V gene has CDR1 SNHLY and CDR2 FYNNEI. CDR3 size: 16 residues. V lost 6 bases and J 4 bases, leaving 22 bases between the germline ends. CDR3 coding DNA: TGTGCCAGCAGAGCTACAAGGGAGGCCCGAGGGTACGAGCAGTACGTC. Encoded protein: CASRATREARGYEQYV.

This clone was observed a few times. V is TRBV3-1 (or the pseudogene TRBV3-2) and J is TRBJ1-2; D not resolved. The CDR3 has 16 amino acids. V was shortened by 0 bases and J by 4 bases, with 15 bases between the two germline ends. Looked up from germline, CDR1 is LGHDT and CDR2 is YNNKEL (reference sequence). In DNA form, the CDR3 reads TGTGCCAGCAGCCAAGAGAGCCAGGTCCCTTTCTATGGCTACACCTTC. It yields the protein CASSQESQVPFYGYTF.

The chain couples TRBV7-2 to TRBJ1-6, with 10 bases aligning to TRBD1. Germline CDR1 SGHTA, CDR2 FQGNSA. V shed 6 bases, J shed 8 bases, and the junction held 10 bases outside the gene matches. The CDR3 is 16 amino acids. This CDR3 reads CASRMWDRGTDSPLHF. DNA of the CDR3: TGTGCCAGCAGAATGTGGGACAGGGGCACGGATTCACCCCTCCACTTT.

CDR3 nucleotides: TGTGCCAGTAGTCCCGACTGGATCAACACCGGGGAGCTGTTTTTT. It is translated as CASSPDWINTGELFF. J is TRBJ2-2 and V is TRBV19, with D uncertain. Germline assignment: CDR1 LNHDA and CDR2 SQIVND (reference sequence). The CDR3 is 15 amino acids. Trimming pared 5 bases from V and 2 bases from J, leaving 12 bases between.

The chain joins TRBV14 to TRBJ2-2, with D possibly matching TRBD1 (6 bases). CDR1 is SGHDN, CDR2 FVKESK, per germline. Between the trimmed V and J ends, which lost 5 bases and 4 bases, there was a span of 11 bases. CDR3 length: 14 residues. The CDR3 DNA is TGTGCCAGCAGCGCCTTCAGGGGCACCGGGGAGCTGTTTTTT. This gives the protein CASSAFRGTGELFF. The complete variable domain, with remaining parts taken from reference TRBV14 and TRBJ2-2, reads EAGVTQFPSHSVIEKGQTVTLRCDPISGHDNLYWYRRVMGKEIKFLLHFVKESKQDESGMPNNRFLAERTGGTYSTLKVQPAELEDSGVYFCASSAFRGTGELFFGEGSRLTVL.

The table lists this clone with a count of one. The genes are TRBV6-5 and TRBJ2-5; tentative D call: TRBD1 (5 bases). From germline, CDR1 is MNHEY and CDR2 SVGAGI. This CDR3 is built from 13 residues. V was clipped by 10 bases and J by 2 bases, with 14 bases between them. This CDR3 is CATPDNRQETQYF. The CDR3 DNA follows: TGTGCCACCCCGGACAACAGGCAAGAGACCCAGTACTTC.

The chain has TRBV7-3 and TRBJ1-1; 7 bases align to TRBD1. This CDR3 is built from 13 residues. With V trimmed by 2 bases and J by 4 bases, 1 base remained unmatched. The germline V gene encodes CDR1 SGHTA and CDR2 FQGTGA. The DNA of the CDR3 is TGTGCCAGCAGCTTACAGGGGGGCACTGAAGCTTTCTTT. It translates to CASSLQGGTEAFF.

The V and J genes are TRBV21-1 and TRBJ2-3; the table's D call of TRBD1 was not tested on the DNA. TRBV21-1 is reported as a pseudogene. CDR3 size: 15 residues. The DNA of the CDR3 is TGTGCCAGCAGCGCGGACAGGCCTACCACAGATACGCAGTATTTT. Protein: CASSADRPTTDTQYF.

This clone was observed a few times. This rearrangement joins TRBV7-2 to TRBJ1-6; D is perhaps TRBD1 (5 bases). CDR3 length: 13 amino acids. V lost 8 bases and J lost 10, with 15 bases in between. The germline gives CDR1 SGHTA, CDR2 FQGNSA. The CDR3 nucleotides read TGTGCCAGCTCTTTTTTTGGGGCCTCACCCCTCCACTTT. Protein sequence: CASSFFGASPLHF.

CDR3 sequence reads: CASSSGLAGMYNEQFF. Here the CDR3 DNA reads TGTGCCAGCAGTTCGGGACTAGCGGGGATGTACAATGAGCAGTTCTTC. This rearrangement joins TRBV6-5 to TRBJ2-1, with TRBD2 matching 13 bases. The CDR3 is made up of 16 amino acids. The junction had 4 bases not matched to a gene; V was cut back by 4 bases and J by 4 bases. Germline V lookup: CDR1 MNHEY, CDR2 SVGAGI.

The gene calls are TRBV19 and TRBJ2-1; 10 bases are shared with TRBD2. V trimming: 3 bases; J trimming: 4 bases; junction bases outside the gene matches: 3. Germline CDR1 and CDR2: LNHDA and SQIVND (reference sequence). The length of the CDR3 is 15 residues. CDR3 bases: TGTGCCAGTAGTATGTGGACTAGCGGTTACAATGAGCAGTTCTTC. Protein: CASSMWTSGYNEQFF.

The rearrangement uses TRBV27 and TRBJ2-5, with D perhaps matching TRBD1 (5 bases). The CDR3 is 12 amino acids. CDR1 is MNHEY, CDR2 SMNVEV, per germline (reference sequence). V was clipped by 2 bases and J by 9 bases, with 10 bases between them. The CDR3 reads CASSLRGLAQYF. The DNA for the CDR3 is TGTGCCAGCAGTTTAAGGGGTCTGGCCCAGTACTTC.

This chain joins TRBV7-9 and TRBJ2-1, with D perhaps matching TRBD2 (5 bases). V was trimmed by 5 bases and J by 4 bases, leaving 18 bases between them. Germline assignment: CDR1 SEHNR and CDR2 FQNEAQ (reference sequence). The CDR3 extends over 16 amino acids. The CDR3 sequence is CASSPRPSLKYNEQFF. The CDR3 bases are TGTGCCAGCAGCCCCAGGCCTAGCTTGAAATACAATGAGCAGTTCTTC.

At least ten counts were recorded for this clone. The rearrangement joins TRBV4-1 to TRBJ2-1; the D is unclear. Germline V gives CDR1 MGHRA, CDR2 YSYEKL. V was trimmed by 4 bases and J by 8 bases, leaving 9 bases between them. The CDR3 is 12 amino acids. The CDR3 region is CASSLSLHEQFF. In DNA, the CDR3 is TGCGCCAGCAGCCTCTCCCTTCATGAGCAGTTCTTC.

The J gene is TRBJ1-1, the V gene TRBV6-5; perhaps TRBD1 as D (5 bases). V lost 7 bases and J 7 bases, leaving 16 bases between the germline ends. The CDR3 spans 13 residues. CDR1 and CDR2 (germline): MNHEY, SVGAGI. CDR3 protein: CASNGGTDVEAFF. The CDR3 coding sequence is TGTGCCAGCAACGGCGGGACGGACGTTGAAGCTTTCTTT.

CDR3 nucleotide sequence: TGTGCCAGCAGTTTAGAGGGGGCCTCCACCGGGGAGCTGTTTTTT. Translated, it gives CASSLEGASTGELFF. The chain is built from TRBV27 and TRBJ2-2, with TRBD1 matching 7 bases. Germline trimming cut 2 bases from V and 4 bases from J; bases unmatched to any gene: 4. Germline V lookup: CDR1 MNHEY, CDR2 SMNVEV (reference sequence). This CDR3 is 15 amino acids long.

The chain combines TRBV5-1 with TRBJ1-1, with D tentatively TRBD1 (6 bases). Germline lookup yields CDR1 SGHRS and CDR2 YFSETQ. CDR3 length: 16 amino acids. Deletions cut 4 bases from V and 4 bases from J, with 20 bases between. The CDR3 here is CASSPGWGGYGTEAFF. CDR3 DNA: TGCGCCAGCAGCCCCGGTTGGGGGGGCTATGGCACTGAAGCTTTCTTT.

The J gene is TRBJ1-2, the V gene TRBV18; D is uncertain. V lost 1 base and J 5 bases, leaving 11 bases between the germline ends. The CDR3 contains 14 residues. From germline, CDR1 is KGHSH and CDR2 LQKENI. The CDR3 protein is CASSPRAGEYGYTF. In nucleotides, the CDR3 is TGTGCCAGCTCACCACGCGCAGGCGAATATGGCTACACCTTC.

The chain recombines TRBV2 with TRBJ2-1, with TRBD1 as a possible D gene (6 bases). The CDR3 totals 15 residues. Trimming cost V 5 bases and J 7 bases, with 18 bases left between them. Germline V gene sequence: CDR1 SNHLY, CDR2 FYNNEI. Here the CDR3 reads CASSPRTGTGNEQFF. CDR3 sequence (DNA): TGTGCCAGCAGTCCCCGAACAGGGACGGGAAATGAGCAGTTCTTC.